The 5 T cell receptor beta chains given below trace back to one sample, sequenced in a study of T-cell reconstitution after alpha-beta-depleted transplantation in children. Molecular barcoding with unique molecular identifiers was used for the TCRbeta library. TCRdb redid the calling of the PCR reads with MiXCR, one entry per CDR3 protein. The sample holds 500,000 to 600,000 distinct CDR3 sequences; around a third are singletons and the top ten take around 2.4%. Sequencing used PBMCs from the stem cell graft donor, obtained from the stem cell graft. These receptors were collected from a human donor who donated a stem cell graft to a child with aplastic anemia.

This rearrangement joins TRBV7-3 to TRBJ2-7, with D tentatively TRBD2 (6 bases). The CDR3 has 14 amino acids. The V gene lost 4 bases and the J gene lost 6 bases, with 16 bases spanning the gap. Looked up from germline, CDR1 is SGHTA and CDR2 is FQGTGA. This chain's CDR3 is CASSSGLPSSEQYF. DNA of the CDR3: TGTGCCAGCAGCTCGGGACTGCCTTCTTCCGAGCAGTACTTC. Based on the CDR3 plus reference TRBV7-3 and TRBJ2-7, the full variable domain is GAGVSQTPSNKVTEKGKYVELRCDPISGHTALYWYRQSLGQGPEFLIYFQGTGAADDSGLPNDRFFAVRPEGSVSTLKIQRTERGDSAVYLCASSSGLPSSEQYFGPGTRLTVT.

The chain employs TRBV12-3 or TRBV12-4 and TRBJ2-5; TRBD2 matches 7 bases. The V and J ends lost 4 bases and 0 bases, in that order; junction bases with no gene match: 5. The length of the CDR3 is 15 residues. The CDR3 loop reads CASSWGGLDQETQYF. The CDR3 DNA follows: TGTGCCAGCAGTTGGGGCGGACTAGACCAAGAGACCCAGTACTTC.

The rearrangement links TRBV14 to TRBJ2-1; 9 bases agree with TRBD2. The V gene end was trimmed by 0 bases and the J gene end by 0 bases; junction bases not matched to a gene: 6. The germline V gene has CDR1 SGHDN and CDR2 FVKESK. The CDR3 spans 18 residues. The CDR3 protein is CASSQEGQREASYNEQFF. In nucleotides, the CDR3 is TGTGCCAGCAGCCAAGAAGGCCAGCGGGAGGCCTCCTACAATGAGCAGTTCTTC.

This clonotype was observed at least ten times. This chain uses TRBV20-1 with TRBJ2-1; 11 bases map to TRBD2. Trimming cost V 5 bases and J 4 bases; bases outside gene matches: 7. The CDR3 covers 15 residues. Germline V CDR1 and CDR2: DFQATT, SNEGSKA (reference sequence). CDR3 in DNA: TGCAGTGCTGCCCTAGCGGGGGGTTCATACAATGAGCAGTTCTTC. It yields the protein CSAALAGGSYNEQFF.

This clonotype appeared many times. The gene calls are TRBV6-5 and TRBJ2-1; no firm D call. The CDR3 totals 10 residues. With 8 bases removed from V and 6 bases from J, the gap between germline ends came to 5 bases. Germline V CDR1 and CDR2: MNHEY, SVGAGI. The CDR3 loop reads CASGRNEQFF. The CDR3 bases are TGTGCCAGCGGTCGCAATGAGCAGTTCTTC.